What follows is one T cell receptor (beta chain) and its context. Its specificity is not known. Given a much more abundant clone one base away, this may be a read error. These data belong to a study of molecular identifiers for immune sequencing clone quantification. Study outcomes and limitations: Spiked-in Jurkat TCR RNA corresponding to one cell was reported as detectable against approximately 930,000 naive cells.

Each CDR3 protein is one row after TCRdb ran MiXCR on the PCR reads. Seen here are about 12,000 distinct CDR3 sequences, 15% to 20% observed once, and the top ten hold approximately 1.4%. Germline CDR1 is SNHLY and CDR2 is FYNNEI. This CDR3 is built from 11 residues. Each library that profiled naive CD8 cells came from roughly 20,000 to 1,000,000 sorted cells with 10%, 30% or 50% RNA. This receptor was obtained from a human donor in good health. Some libraries in this study had Jurkat cell RNA spiked in. What was sequenced was naive CD8+ T cells from blood, with Jurkat cell RNA spiked in. Sample subset: FACS-sorted CD8+CD4-CCR7+CD45RA+ naive T cells. The chain combines TRBV2 with TRBJ2-5, with 7 bases lining up with TRBD2. The CDR3 sequence is CGTTSQETRYF. The CDR3 DNA is TGTGGAACGACTAGCCAAGAGACCCGGTACTTC.